This entry lists 27 T cell receptor beta chains sequenced from one sample in a study of T cell responses to AZD1222 COVID-19 vaccine (TCRdb year 2021). Explained via the paper, the time point label denotes: about 28 days (+/-7) after the second vaccine dose. Library preparation employed the immunoSEQ multiplex PCR assay. TCRdb stores this immuneACCESS table with in-frame sequences only. Part of the clones is absent; in the studies checked, under half of the shortfall reflects unresolved V genes, and no reason is known for the rest. This sample gives approximately 150,000 clones in total; roughly 90% of them show up just once. Roughly 4% of the sample lies in the top ten. Sequenced here: peripheral blood, sampled 28 days after the second AZD1222 dose. All receptors come from an adult who received the AZD1222 COVID-19 vaccine.

The chain joins TRBV30 to TRBJ1-1; D is perhaps TRBD1 (5 bases). Per germline, CDR1 GTSNPN and CDR2 SVGIG (reference sequence). This CDR3 spans 13 amino acids. With 5 bases removed from V and 3 bases from J, the gap between germline ends came to 13 bases. CDR3 bases: TGTGCCTGGCAGGGTAACGTAGACACTGAAGCTTTCTTT. Its translation is CAWQGNVDTEAFF.

This rearrangement joins TRBV18 to TRBJ1-2, with D perhaps matching TRBD1 (5 bases). This CDR3 has 13 residues. From germline, CDR1 is KGHSH and CDR2 LQKENI. V dropped 5 bases and J dropped 7 bases, with 14 bases sitting between them. CDR3 in DNA: TGTGCCAGCTCAGAGAAGGGGTCGGCTGGCTACACCTTC. It specifies CASSEKGSAGYTF.

The chain employs TRBV12-5 and TRBJ1-5, with 9 bases identical to TRBD1. Germline loops: CDR1 LGHNT, CDR2 FRNRAP. V shed 4 bases, J shed 7 bases, and the junction held 8 bases outside the gene matches. The CDR3 extends over 15 amino acids. The CDR3 loop reads CASGSGTGFRQPQHF. The CDR3 DNA reads TGTGCTAGTGGTTCGGGGACAGGGTTTCGGCAGCCCCAGCATTTT.

The J gene is TRBJ1-1, the V gene TRBV7-9; D unresolved. Trimming took off 5 bases at V and 7 bases at J, with 11 bases between the two ends. The CDR3 contains 12 residues. Germline-derived CDR1 and CDR2 are SEHNR and FQNEAQ (reference sequence). CDR3 nucleotide sequence: TGTGCCAGCAGCAGCCTGACAAGTGAAGCTTTCTTT. Its protein is CASSSLTSEAFF.

This clone showed up just once. The rearrangement links TRBV18 to TRBJ2-7; D perhaps matches TRBD1 (5 bases). Trimming left V 3 bases short and J 0 bases short, with 15 bases between. Germline V CDR1 and CDR2: KGHSH, LQKENI. The CDR3 runs to 16 residues. For the CDR3, the DNA is TGTGCCAGCTCACCCTCAGACAGTCTCAGCTCCTACGAGCAGTACTTC. It specifies CASSPSDSLSSYEQYF.

The chain uses TRBV2 and TRBJ1-2, with 8 nucleotides matching TRBD1. The germline CDR1 and CDR2 sequences are SNHLY and FYNNEI. V dropped 6 bases and J dropped 8; count of bases not matched to a gene: 11. The CDR3 spans 14 residues. Here the CDR3 reads CASSGQGFLKGYTF. For the CDR3, the DNA is TGTGCCAGCAGCGGACAGGGATTCCTCAAAGGCTACACCTTC. The full variable domain, in which reference TRBV2 and TRBJ1-2 provide the parts outside the CDR3, is EPEVTQTPSHQVTQMGQEVILRCVPISNHLYFYWYRQILGQKVEFLVSFYNNEISEKSEIFDDQFSVERPDGSNFTLKIRSTKLEDSAMYFCASSGQGFLKGYTFGSGTRLTVV.

This clone appeared a few times. V usage is TRBV7-2 and J usage is TRBJ1-3, with D possibly matching TRBD1 (5 bases). Germline-derived CDR1 and CDR2 are SGHTA and FQGNSA. The CDR3 spans 14 residues. Trimming took off 5 bases at V and 4 bases at J, with 12 bases between the two ends. CDR3 sequence reads: CASSLPGFGNTIYF. Here the CDR3 DNA reads TGTGCCAGCAGCCTCCCAGGGTTCGGAAACACCATATATTTT.

The V call is TRBV4-2, the J call TRBJ1-4; D is ambiguous. Germline values: CDR1 LGHNA, CDR2 YNFKEQ. The CDR3 spans 11 residues. V shed 6 bases and J shed 12 bases, with 11 bases lying between them. The CDR3 loop is CASRLTSELFF. CDR3 in DNA: TGTGCCAGCAGGCTAACCTCCGAACTGTTTTTT.

J is TRBJ1-2 and V is TRBV5-4; 7 bases map to TRBD1. CDR1 SGHNT and CDR2 YYREEE come from the germline V gene (reference sequence). The CDR3 totals 13 residues. The V and J ends lost 5 bases and 8 bases, in that order; junction bases with no gene match: 9. DNA for the CDR3: TGTGCCAGCAGAAGACAGGGAGGGGAAGGCTACACCTTC. Translation: CASRRQGGEGYTF.

J is TRBJ2-2 and V is TRBV5-8; D might be TRBD1 (6 bases). Trimming cost V 2 bases and J 1 base, with 12 bases left between them. CDR1 and CDR2 (germline): SGHTS, YDEGEE. The CDR3 is 16 residues long. The chain's CDR3 is CASSFSMGQNTGELFF. CDR3 sequence (DNA): TGTGCCAGCAGCTTTAGCATGGGACAGAACACCGGGGAGCTGTTTTTT.

This chain joins TRBV6-1 and TRBJ1-2; TRBD1 agrees at 7 bases. Germline CDR1 reads MNHNS; CDR2 reads SASEGT. Losses at the gene ends were 6 bases for V and 1 base for J; bases not matched to a gene: 5. The CDR3 totals 14 residues. The CDR3 DNA sequence: TGTGCCAGCAGCGACAGGGCTCGTAACTATGGCTACACCTTC. It is translated as CASSDRARNYGYTF.

V gene TRBV7-9 combines with J gene TRBJ1-5, with 7 bases matching TRBD1. Per the germline V gene, CDR1 is SEHNR and CDR2 is FQNEAQ (reference sequence). The CDR3 spans 18 residues. V was clipped by 4 bases and J by 3 bases; unmatched bases: 15. CDR3 residues: CASSSLTGPDRDNQPQHF. The CDR3, as DNA: TGTGCCAGCAGCTCCCTTACTGGACCCGACAGGGACAATCAGCCCCAGCATTTT.

In its sample, this clone was seen once. V is TRBV27 and J is TRBJ1-2, with D uncertain. Germline V lookup: CDR1 MNHEY, CDR2 SMNVEV (reference sequence). This CDR3 has 13 residues. Trimming pared 0 bases from V and 1 base from J, leaving 3 bases between. CDR3 sequence: CASSLSRNYGYTF. The CDR3 region has the DNA TGTGCCAGCAGTTTATCGCGTAACTATGGCTACACCTTC.

V is TRBV12-3 or TRBV12-4 and J is TRBJ1-3, with 7 bases fitting TRBD1. J was trimmed by 4 bases and V by 5 bases; bases with no gene match: 2. This CDR3 has 13 amino acids. CDR3 sequence (DNA): TGTGCCAGCAGTCGACAGGGAGGAAACACCATATATTTT. It specifies CASSRQGGNTIYF.

The chain recombines TRBV7-9 with TRBJ1-2; weak D call: TRBD1 (5 bases). CDR1 and CDR2 from the germline V gene are SEHNR and FQNEAQ (reference sequence). The CDR3 consists of 15 residues. Trimming removed 3 bases at V and 2 bases at J, with 13 bases between. CDR3 in DNA: TGTGCCAGCAGCTTTCGTGCGGGGACCAACTATGGCTACACCTTC. Residues: CASSFRAGTNYGYTF.

This chain uses TRBV3-1 (or the pseudogene TRBV3-2) with TRBJ1-1; D might be TRBD1 (5 bases). CDR3 length equals 17 residues. With 3 bases removed from V and 2 bases from J, the gap between germline ends came to 19 bases. Germline values: CDR1 LGHDT, CDR2 YNNKEL (reference sequence). CDR3 in amino acids: CASSHWGRGRENTEAFF. DNA of the CDR3: TGTGCCAGCAGCCACTGGGGCCGGGGACGGGAAAACACTGAAGCTTTCTTT.

This chain connects TRBV5-1 to TRBJ2-1; D possibly matches TRBD1 or TRBD2 (5 bases each). The CDR3 is 13 amino acids. V gave up 4 bases and J gave up 9 bases, with 14 bases separating them. Germline V gene sequence: CDR1 SGHRS, CDR2 YFSETQ. DNA of the CDR3: TGCGCCAGCAGCCTTAGGGGAGAGGGTGAGCAGTTCTTC. It codes for CASSLRGEGEQFF.

The rearrangement links TRBV6-5 to TRBJ1-2, with unresolved D. Trimming removed 2 bases at V and 0 bases at J, with 4 bases between. CDR1 is MNHEY and CDR2 is SVGAGI in the germline V gene. The CDR3 spans 13 residues. CDR3 DNA: TGTGCCAGCAGTTACGACCCTAACTATGGCTACACCTTC. Protein sequence: CASSYDPNYGYTF.

The V and J genes are TRBV18 and TRBJ1-5; a weak D match, TRBD1 (6 bases). This CDR3 spans 16 amino acids. Trimming pared 2 bases from V and 0 bases from J, leaving 11 bases between. Germline CDR1 and CDR2: KGHSH and LQKENI. CDR3 in amino acids: CASSPGGHFSNQPQHF. DNA for the CDR3: TGTGCCAGCTCACCAGGGGGACACTTTAGCAATCAGCCCCAGCATTTT. Full variable domain (outside the CDR3, taken from reference TRBV18 and TRBJ1-5): NAGVMQNPRHLVRRRGQEARLRCSPMKGHSHVYWYRQLPEEGLKFMVYLQKENIIDESGMPKERFSAEFPKEGPSILRIQQVVRGDSAAYFCASSPGGHFSNQPQHFGDGTRLSIL.

The V gene is TRBV7-9, the J gene TRBJ1-3; D gene unclear. Germline V CDR1 and CDR2: SEHNR, FQNEAQ (reference sequence). V lost 1 base and J lost 0, with 4 bases in between. The CDR3 spans 14 residues. CDR3 sequence reads: CASSLGTSGNTIYF. For the CDR3, the DNA is TGTGCCAGCAGCTTAGGTACCTCTGGAAACACCATATATTTT.

This rearrangement joins TRBV20-1 to TRBJ1-5, with no clear D. V was trimmed by 3 bases and J by 7 bases, leaving 10 bases between them. The CDR3 length is 12 residues. Germline CDR1 DFQATT, CDR2 SNEGSKA (reference sequence). CDR3 region: CSASTPQQPQHF. In DNA form, the CDR3 reads TGCAGTGCTAGTACACCACAGCAGCCCCAGCATTTT.

V gene TRBV30 combines with J gene TRBJ1-2; no clear D gene. V was shortened by 2 bases and J by 5 bases, with 6 bases between the two germline ends. The CDR3 loop spans 11 amino acids. Germline V gene data show CDR1 as GTSNPN and CDR2 as SVGIG (reference sequence). The CDR3 sequence: CAWSRRYGYTF. CDR3 DNA: TGTGCCTGGAGTCGGCGGTATGGCTACACCTTC.

V gene TRBV4-3 combines with J gene TRBJ1-5, with 7 bases matching TRBD1. The CDR3 loop spans 15 amino acids. CDR1 and CDR2 from the germline V gene are LGHNA and YSLEER. V was pared by 6 bases and J by 6 bases, with 11 bases of the junction left unmatched. CDR3 residues: CASSLDRALGQPQHF. The CDR3 DNA sequence: TGCGCCAGCAGTCTCGACAGGGCATTGGGTCAGCCCCAGCATTTT.

The chain links TRBV7-2 to TRBJ2-7; maybe TRBD2 (6 bases). Deletions cut 2 bases from V and 6 bases from J, with 17 bases between. CDR3 length: 15 residues. Per the germline V gene, CDR1 is SGHTA and CDR2 is FQGNSA. The CDR3 region is CASSLRRPGLSEQYF. DNA for the CDR3: TGTGCCAGCAGCTTAAGGCGGCCCGGACTAAGCGAGCAGTACTTC.

The rearrangement joins TRBV18 to TRBJ2-7, with TRBD1 identical over 8 bases. This CDR3 region has 15 residues. The germline V gene has CDR1 KGHSH and CDR2 LQKENI. J gave up 2 bases and V 4 bases, and 7 bases lay outside the gene matches. The CDR3 DNA reads as TGTGCCAGCTCACAACCCGGGACAGGAACCTACGAGCAGTACTTC. Residues: CASSQPGTGTYEQYF.

The chain joins TRBV6-5 to TRBJ2-2; D perhaps matches TRBD1 (5 bases). Germline-derived CDR1 and CDR2 are MNHEY and SVGAGI. V was cut by 5 bases and J by 4 bases, with 8 bases left in between. CDR3 length: 13 amino acids. Written as DNA, the CDR3 is TGTGCCAGCAGTCAGCAGGGCACCGGGGAGCTGTTTTTT. Its protein is CASSQQGTGELFF.

V is TRBV27 and J is TRBJ1-1; D gene uncertain. This CDR3 comprises 14 residues. CDR1 and CDR2 (germline): MNHEY, SMNVEV (reference sequence). V dropped 4 bases and J dropped 8 bases, with 17 bases sitting between them. CDR3 sequence reads: CASSSQPDKSEAFF. CDR3 nucleotide sequence: TGTGCCAGCAGTTCTCAGCCAGATAAAAGCGAAGCTTTCTTT.